The sequence of this T cell receptor beta chain was determined in a study of PD-1 blockade in classical Hodgkin lymphoma. Sequencing was performed with immunoSEQ multiplex PCR; in TCRdb, only in-frame clones are kept and a portion is missing. The table includes 75,000 to 95,000 clones, 83% detected once. Noted time point: cycle 4 day 1 (C4D1), after 6 weeks of nivolumab. Each patient's relapse followed autologous stem cell transplantation, and brentuximab vedotin exposure varied. This CDR3 comprises 17 residues. Deletions cut 0 bases from V and 3 bases from J, with 14 bases between. Germline V lookup: CDR1 MGHRA, CDR2 YSYEKL. In this sample, this clone turned up once.

The origin of this receptor is a human donor with classical Hodgkin lymphoma. This chain joins TRBV4-1 and TRBJ1-4; tentative D call: TRBD1 (5 bases). The source material was peripheral blood mononuclear cells (PBMCs), sampled before the fourth cycle of nivolumab. CDR3 DNA: TGCGCCAGCAGCCAAGAAAGTAAGGGGCCGGCTAATGAAAAACTGTTTTTT. Its protein is CASSQESKGPANEKLFF.